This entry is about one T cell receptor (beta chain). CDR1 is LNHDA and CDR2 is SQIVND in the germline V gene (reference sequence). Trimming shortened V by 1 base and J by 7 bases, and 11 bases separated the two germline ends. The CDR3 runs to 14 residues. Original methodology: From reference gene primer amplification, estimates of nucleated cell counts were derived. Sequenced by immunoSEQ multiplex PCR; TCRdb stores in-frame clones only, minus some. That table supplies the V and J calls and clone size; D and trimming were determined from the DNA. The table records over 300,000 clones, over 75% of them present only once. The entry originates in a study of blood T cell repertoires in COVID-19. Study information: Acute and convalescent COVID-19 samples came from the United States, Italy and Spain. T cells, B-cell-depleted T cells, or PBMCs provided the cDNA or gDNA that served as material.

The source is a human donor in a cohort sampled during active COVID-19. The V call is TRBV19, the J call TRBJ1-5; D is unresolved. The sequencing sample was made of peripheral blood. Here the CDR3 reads CASSIGREGQPQHF. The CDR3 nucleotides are TGTGCCAGTAGTATAGGGAGGGAAGGACAGCCCCAGCATTTT.